This T cell receptor beta chain was sequenced for a study of response to subunit inactivated influenza vaccine. Findings and limits, study-wide: Only a handful of new T cells, the authors suggested, are recruited with each seasonal influenza vaccination.

Germline lookup yields CDR1 SGHRS and CDR2 YFSETQ. V lost 4 bases, J lost 5 bases, and 15 bases stayed unmatched. The CDR3 sequence is 17 residues long. This clonotype was observed a handful of times. Its matching antigen is unknown. In TCRdb, the RT-PCR reads were re-called with MiXCR into one record per CDR3 protein. The table has about 800,000 distinct CDR3 sequences, 21% seen once. This sequence was found in a man over 45 who received an inactivated influenza vaccine. The rearrangement uses TRBV5-1 and TRBJ2-1; 7 bases align to TRBD2. The sequenced sample was PBMCs from blood, obtained about 5 days after vaccination. CDR3 in amino acids: CASSPGGRSGGDNEQFF. CDR3 sequence (DNA): TGCGCCAGCAGCCCTGGCGGTAGGTCGGGGGGAGACAATGAGCAGTTCTTC.